This entry lists 17 T cell receptor beta chains sequenced from one sample in a study of shared clonotypes between healthy human individuals. In the naive CD8 group, cells lacked CD45RO and were positively selected for CCR7, so terminally differentiated effector memory CD45RA+ cells were left out. The assay was immunoSEQ multiplex PCR, and TCRdb's table has in-frame clones only and misses some. The sample has 800,000 to 950,000 clones, approximately 96% seen once. The sequencing input was naive CD8+ T cells sorted from blood. All receptors come from a man in his thirties or forties in good health.

The V call is TRBV11-2, the J call TRBJ1-2; 8 bases are shared with TRBD1. Germline lookup yields CDR1 SGHAT and CDR2 FQNNGV. This CDR3 contains 15 residues. With V trimmed by 6 bases and J by 4 bases, 10 bases remained unmatched. The CDR3 protein is CASRSLGQDFYGYTF. The DNA for the CDR3 is TGTGCCAGCAGGTCGCTGGGACAGGATTTCTATGGCTACACCTTC. Looking up the rest from reference TRBV11-2 and TRBJ1-2 gives the full variable domain: EAGVAQSPRYKIIEKRQSVAFWCNPISGHATLYWYQQILGQGPKLLIQFQNNGVVDDSQLPKDRFSAERLKGVDSTLKIQPAKLEDSAVYLCASRSLGQDFYGYTFGSGTRLTVV.

The chain is built from TRBV7-3 and TRBJ2-2, with unresolved D. Germline V gene lookup returns CDR1 SGHTA and CDR2 FQGTGA. CDR3 length: 14 amino acids. The V end was cut by 1 base, the J end by 4 bases, with 7 bases between. The CDR3 region has the DNA TGTGCCAGCAGCTTAATAGTTGGCACCGGGGAGCTGTTTTTT. Its translation is CASSLIVGTGELFF.

The chain couples TRBV5-5 to TRBJ1-1; D uncertain. Per the germline V gene, CDR1 is SGHKS and CDR2 is YYEKEE (reference sequence). V lost 3 bases and J 0 bases, leaving 12 bases between the germline ends. This CDR3 is 15 amino acids long. The CDR3 DNA reads as TGTGCCAGCAGCTACAAGAGGCTCATGAACACTGAAGCTTTCTTT. The encoded protein is CASSYKRLMNTEAFF.

This clone was counted a few times. The chain uses TRBV7-9 and TRBJ2-2; D call uncertain. The CDR3 extends over 13 amino acids. CDR1 and CDR2 (germline): SEHNR, FQNEAQ (reference sequence). The V gene lost 6 bases and the J gene lost 0 bases, with 5 bases spanning the gap. The chain's CDR3 is CASRLTNTGELFF. For the CDR3, the DNA is TGTGCCAGCAGGTTAACGAACACCGGGGAGCTGTTTTTT.

This clone has just one count. The J gene is TRBJ2-1, the V gene TRBV4-3; 9 nucleotides agree with TRBD2. V was clipped by 0 bases and J by 6 bases; unmatched bases: 9. In germline, CDR1 is LGHNA, CDR2 YSLEER. The CDR3 loop spans 17 amino acids. The CDR3 coding sequence is TGCGCCAGCAGCCAAGATGGGGTAGCGGGAGAGCTCAATGAGCAGTTCTTC. This codes for CASSQDGVAGELNEQFF.

Notes on this clone: Other DNA sequences within the sample encode an identical CDR3. The chain has TRBV7-3 and TRBJ2-1, with D tentatively TRBD1 or TRBD2 (5 bases each). Germline V gene lookup returns CDR1 SGHTA and CDR2 FQGTGA. The germline V and J ends were trimmed by 1 base and 3 bases, with 7 bases remaining between them. The CDR3 has 14 amino acids. The CDR3 spells CASSLMGDYNEQFF. CDR3 nucleotides: TGTGCCAGCAGCTTAATGGGGGACTACAATGAGCAGTTCTTC. The full variable domain, its missing parts supplied by reference TRBV7-3 and TRBJ2-1, is GAGVSQTPSNKVTEKGKYVELRCDPISGHTALYWYRQSLGQGPEFLIYFQGTGAADDSGLPNDRFFAVRPEGSVSTLKIQRTERGDSAVYLCASSLMGDYNEQFFGPGTRLTVL.

The chain has TRBV27 and TRBJ2-5; D call uncertain. Germline CDR1 MNHEY, CDR2 SMNVEV (reference sequence). The CDR3 totals 11 residues. V was trimmed by 6 bases and J by 9 bases, leaving 11 bases between them. CDR3 sequence reads: CASRVVEAQYF. CDR3 bases: TGTGCCAGCAGAGTAGTTGAAGCCCAGTACTTC.

The chain recombines TRBV29-1 with TRBJ2-1, with D possibly TRBD2 on 6 matching bases. V shed 7 bases and J shed 5 bases, with 12 bases lying between them. The germline V gene encodes CDR1 SQVTM and CDR2 ANQGSEA. CDR3 length: 12 residues. Written as DNA, the CDR3 is TGCAGCGGTACTGGCGGGGACAATGAGCAGTTCTTC. Protein product: CSGTGGDNEQFF.

The J gene is TRBJ2-2, the V gene TRBV5-1, with D possibly being TRBD2 (5 bases). The germline V gene encodes CDR1 SGHRS and CDR2 YFSETQ. V lost 2 bases and J lost 4, with 18 bases in between. The CDR3 sequence is 17 residues long. CDR3 DNA sequence: TGCGCCAGCAGCTTAGGATACCGGGATATCCTCACCGGGGAGCTGTTTTTT. It is translated as CASSLGYRDILTGELFF.

The CDR3 is CASSLDGLAGADTQYF. The DNA for the CDR3 is TGTGCCAGCAGCTTAGATGGACTAGCGGGGGCAGATACGCAGTATTTT. V usage is TRBV11-2 and J usage is TRBJ2-3; 13 nucleotides agree with TRBD2. The J segment lost 4 bases and the V segment lost 0 bases, leaving 1 base of the junction unmatched. Germline V gene lookup returns CDR1 SGHAT and CDR2 FQNNGV. This CDR3 is 16 amino acids long.

The rearrangement joins TRBV7-9 to TRBJ2-5; unclear D gene. CDR3 size: 16 residues. Germline V gives CDR1 SEHNR, CDR2 FQNEAQ (reference sequence). V was cut by 1 base and J by 0 bases, with 12 bases left in between. The CDR3 nucleotides are TGTGCCAGCAGCTTAGAAGACCAAGGATACCAAGAGACCCAGTACTTC. Translation gives CASSLEDQGYQETQYF.

This chain uses TRBV11-3 with TRBJ2-1; D possibly corresponds to TRBD2 (6 bases). CDR3 length equals 19 residues. The germline V and J ends were trimmed by 1 base and 1 base, with 20 bases remaining between them. The V gene's germline CDR1 is SGHNT and CDR2 YENEEA. The CDR3 is CASSLATGLGGLSYNEQFF. CDR3 sequence (DNA): TGTGCCAGCAGCTTAGCTACGGGGCTCGGGGGTCTGTCCTACAATGAGCAGTTCTTC.

This chain joins TRBV27 and TRBJ1-1, with TRBD1 matching over 10 bases. J was trimmed by 0 bases and V by 7 bases; bases with no gene match: 11. Germline values: CDR1 MNHEY, CDR2 SMNVEV (reference sequence). This CDR3 has 17 residues. CDR3: CASNPLGQGIMNTEAFF. The CDR3 DNA reads as TGTGCCAGCAATCCTCTGGGACAGGGGATCATGAACACTGAAGCTTTCTTT.

The V call is TRBV7-9, the J call TRBJ1-1; D uncertain. The V gene lost 5 bases and the J gene lost 8 bases, with 12 bases spanning the gap. Germline CDR1 SEHNR, CDR2 FQNEAQ (reference sequence). This CDR3 region has 12 residues. CDR3 nucleotides: TGTGCCAGCAGCCCAGCATTCCCCGAAGCTTTCTTT. Amino acids: CASSPAFPEAFF.

The genes are TRBV10-1 and TRBJ2-1; D may be TRBD1 (5 bases). This CDR3 is built from 14 residues. Germline assignment: CDR1 WNHNN and CDR2 SYGVQD (reference sequence). The V end lost 3 bases, the J end lost 4 bases, and 10 bases lay between the germline ends. CDR3 coding DNA: TGCGCCAGCAGTGATGGGCAGGGTTACAATGAGCAGTTCTTC. It yields the protein CASSDGQGYNEQFF.

The rearrangement links TRBV28 to TRBJ1-1; 8 bases are a match to TRBD1. Losses at the gene ends were 2 bases for V and 0 bases for J; bases not matched to a gene: 5. The CDR3 contains 16 residues. CDR1 is MDHEN and CDR2 is SYDVKM in the germline V gene. The CDR3, as DNA: TGTGCCAGCAGTTTAGCGGACAGGGCCTTGAACACTGAAGCTTTCTTT. Residues: CASSLADRALNTEAFF.

CDR3 amino acids: CASSLLPLGDTQYF. CDR3 DNA sequence: TGTGCCAGCAGTTTGTTACCCCTCGGAGATACGCAGTATTTT. The chain couples TRBV28 to TRBJ2-3; D is unresolved. Looked up from germline, CDR1 is MDHEN and CDR2 is SYDVKM. This CDR3 region has 14 residues. Trimming took 3 bases from V and 5 from J, leaving 12 bases between them.